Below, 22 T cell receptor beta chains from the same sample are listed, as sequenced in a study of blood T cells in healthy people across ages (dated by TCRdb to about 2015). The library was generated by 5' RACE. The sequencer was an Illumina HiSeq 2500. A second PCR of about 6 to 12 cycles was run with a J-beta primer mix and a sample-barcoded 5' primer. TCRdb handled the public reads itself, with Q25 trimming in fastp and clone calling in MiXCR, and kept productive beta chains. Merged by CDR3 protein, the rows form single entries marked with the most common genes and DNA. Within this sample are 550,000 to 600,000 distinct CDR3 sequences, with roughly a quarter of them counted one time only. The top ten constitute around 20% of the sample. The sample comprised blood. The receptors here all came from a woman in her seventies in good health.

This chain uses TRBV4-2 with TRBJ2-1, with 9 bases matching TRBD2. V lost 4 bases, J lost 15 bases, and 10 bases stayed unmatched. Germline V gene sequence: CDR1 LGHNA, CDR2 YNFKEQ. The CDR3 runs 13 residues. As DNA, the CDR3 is TGTGCCAGCAGCCCCTCAGGAGCGGGGGGTATGTTCTTC. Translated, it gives CASSPSGAGGMFF.

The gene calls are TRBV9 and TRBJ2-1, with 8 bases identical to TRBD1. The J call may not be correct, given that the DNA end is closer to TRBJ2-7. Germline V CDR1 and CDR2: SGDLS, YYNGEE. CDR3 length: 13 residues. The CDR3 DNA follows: TGTGCCAGCAGCGTAGGACAGGGGTTGGAGCAGTACTTC. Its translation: CASSVGQGLEQYF.

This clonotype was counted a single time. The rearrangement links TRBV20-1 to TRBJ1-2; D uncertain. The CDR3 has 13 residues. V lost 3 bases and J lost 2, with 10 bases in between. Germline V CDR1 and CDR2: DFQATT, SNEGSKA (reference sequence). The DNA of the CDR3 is TGCAGTGCTAGTATGCAGCCCAACTATGGCTACACCTTC. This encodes CSASMQPNYGYTF.

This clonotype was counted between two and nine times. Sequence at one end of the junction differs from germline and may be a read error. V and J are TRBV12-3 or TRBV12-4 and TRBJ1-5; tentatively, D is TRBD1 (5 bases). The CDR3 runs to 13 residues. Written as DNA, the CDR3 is TGTGCCGGCAGCGGGGGGAGGGATCAGCCCCAGCATTTT. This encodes CAGSGGRDQPQHF.

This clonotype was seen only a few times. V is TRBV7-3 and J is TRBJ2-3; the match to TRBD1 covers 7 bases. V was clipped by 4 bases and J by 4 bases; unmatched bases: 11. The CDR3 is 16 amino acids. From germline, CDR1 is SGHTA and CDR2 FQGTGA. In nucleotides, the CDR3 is TGTGCCAGCAGCTCCCGGGACAGAGGTGACGCAGATACGCAGTATTTT. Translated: CASSSRDRGDADTQYF.

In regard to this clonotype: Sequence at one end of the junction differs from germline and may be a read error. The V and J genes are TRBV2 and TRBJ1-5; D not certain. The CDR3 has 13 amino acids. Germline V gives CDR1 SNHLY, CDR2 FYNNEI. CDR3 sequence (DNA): TGTGCCAGCAGGAGAGGGAGCAATCAGCCCCAGCCTTTT. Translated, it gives CASRRGSNQPQPF.

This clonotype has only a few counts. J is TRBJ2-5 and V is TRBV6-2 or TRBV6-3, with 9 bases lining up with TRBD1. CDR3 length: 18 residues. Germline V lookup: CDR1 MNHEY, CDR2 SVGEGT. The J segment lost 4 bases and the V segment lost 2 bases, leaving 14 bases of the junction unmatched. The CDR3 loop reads CASSYPLRTGEVLETQYF. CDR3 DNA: TGTGCCAGCAGTTACCCGCTGAGGACAGGGGAGGTCCTAGAGACCCAGTACTTC.

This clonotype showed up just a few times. The CDR3 region is CASSGRGSKYEQFF. The CDR3 DNA follows: TGTGCCAGCAGTGGTCGGGGTAGCAAGTATGAGCAGTTCTTC. The gene calls are TRBV6-1 and TRBJ2-1; the D gene is possibly TRBD2 (5 bases). This CDR3 has 14 residues. V lost 4 bases to trimming and J lost 8 bases, with 15 bases between them. Germline V gene data show CDR1 as MNHNS and CDR2 as SASEGT.

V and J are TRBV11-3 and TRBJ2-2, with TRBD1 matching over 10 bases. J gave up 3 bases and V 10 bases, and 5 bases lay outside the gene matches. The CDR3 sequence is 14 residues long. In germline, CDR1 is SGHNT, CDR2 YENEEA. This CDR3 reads CAISGQGYTGELFF. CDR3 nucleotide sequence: TGTGCCATCTCGGGACAGGGGTACACCGGGGAGCTGTTTTTT.

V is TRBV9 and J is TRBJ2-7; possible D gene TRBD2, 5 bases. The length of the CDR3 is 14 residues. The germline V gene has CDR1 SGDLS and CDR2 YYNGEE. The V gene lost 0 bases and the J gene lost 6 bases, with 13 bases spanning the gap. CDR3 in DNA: TGTGCCAGCAGCGTAGCGGGGTCCGGGTTCGAGCAGTACTTC. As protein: CASSVAGSGFEQYF.

CDR3 nucleotides: TGTGCCAGCACTTCCAGCGGGGGCAGTAAGCCCCAGCATTTT. It translates to CASTSSGGSKPQHF. The V gene is TRBV12-3 or TRBV12-4, the J gene TRBJ1-5; a possible D gene is TRBD1 (6 bases). The ends were cut back, 7 bases at V and 8 bases at J, with 18 bases in the middle. The CDR3 consists of 14 residues.

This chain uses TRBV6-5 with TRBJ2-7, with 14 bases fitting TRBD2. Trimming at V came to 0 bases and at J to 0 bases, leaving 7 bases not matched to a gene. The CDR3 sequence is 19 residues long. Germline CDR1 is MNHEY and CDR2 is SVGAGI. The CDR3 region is CASSYSGLAGARSSYEQYF. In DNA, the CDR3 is TGTGCCAGCAGTTACTCGGGACTAGCGGGGGCCCGAAGCTCCTACGAGCAGTACTTC.

The chain's CDR3 is CASSLASEGETQYF. The CDR3 DNA reads as TGTGCCAGCAGCTTGGCGTCGGAAGGAGAGACCCAGTACTTC. This chain joins TRBV5-4 and TRBJ2-5; no reliable D call. The germline CDR1 and CDR2 sequences are SGHNT and YYREEE (reference sequence). The CDR3 covers 14 residues. V gave up 0 bases and J gave up 4 bases, with 10 bases separating them. The variable domain in full, completed from reference TRBV5-4 and TRBJ2-5, reads ETGVTQSPTHLIKTRGQQVTLRCSSQSGHNTVSWYQQALGQGPQFIFQYYREEENGRGNFPPRFSGLQFPNYSSELNVNALELDDSALYLCASSLASEGETQYFGPGTRLLVL.

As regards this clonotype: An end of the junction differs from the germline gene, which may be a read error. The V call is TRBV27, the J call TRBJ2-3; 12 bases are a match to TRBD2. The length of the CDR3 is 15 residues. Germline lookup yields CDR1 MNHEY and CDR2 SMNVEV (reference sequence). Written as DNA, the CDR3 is TGTGCCACAGCGCTCCGACTAGCGGGAGCAGATACACAGTATTTT. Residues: CATALRLAGADTQYF.

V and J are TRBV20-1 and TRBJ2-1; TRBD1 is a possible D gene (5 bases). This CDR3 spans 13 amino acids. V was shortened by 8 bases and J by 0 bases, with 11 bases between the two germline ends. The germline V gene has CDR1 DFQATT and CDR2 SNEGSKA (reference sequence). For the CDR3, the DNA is TGCAGTATTAGGGGCCACTCCTACAATGAGCAGTTCTTC. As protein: CSIRGHSYNEQFF.

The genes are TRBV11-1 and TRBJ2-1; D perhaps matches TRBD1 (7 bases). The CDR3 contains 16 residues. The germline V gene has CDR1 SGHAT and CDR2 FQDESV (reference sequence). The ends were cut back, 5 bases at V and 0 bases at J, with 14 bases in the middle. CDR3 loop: CASSPGGRDSYNEQFF. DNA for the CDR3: TGTGCCAGCAGCCCAGGGGGGCGGGACTCCTACAATGAGCAGTTCTTC.

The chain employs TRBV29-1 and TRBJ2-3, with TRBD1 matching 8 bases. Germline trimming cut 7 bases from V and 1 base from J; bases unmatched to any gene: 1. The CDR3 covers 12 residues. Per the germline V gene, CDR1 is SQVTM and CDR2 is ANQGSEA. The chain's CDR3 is CSADRGTDTQYF. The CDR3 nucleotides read TGCAGCGCGGACAGGGGCACAGATACGCAGTATTTT.

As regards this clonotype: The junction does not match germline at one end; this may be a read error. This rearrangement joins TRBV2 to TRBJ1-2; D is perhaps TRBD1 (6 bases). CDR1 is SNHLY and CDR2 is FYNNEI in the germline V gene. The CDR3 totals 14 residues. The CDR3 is CASSAKTGPSGYAF. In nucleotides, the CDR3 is TGTGCCAGCAGTGCCAAGACAGGACCCTCAGGCTACGCCTTC.

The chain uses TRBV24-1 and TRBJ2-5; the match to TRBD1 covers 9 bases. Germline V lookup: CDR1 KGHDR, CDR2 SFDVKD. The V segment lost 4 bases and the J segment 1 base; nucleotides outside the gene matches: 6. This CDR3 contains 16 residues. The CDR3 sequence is CATSDPTGGSQETQYF. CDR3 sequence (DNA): TGTGCCACCAGTGACCCGACAGGGGGAAGCCAAGAGACCCAGTACTTC.

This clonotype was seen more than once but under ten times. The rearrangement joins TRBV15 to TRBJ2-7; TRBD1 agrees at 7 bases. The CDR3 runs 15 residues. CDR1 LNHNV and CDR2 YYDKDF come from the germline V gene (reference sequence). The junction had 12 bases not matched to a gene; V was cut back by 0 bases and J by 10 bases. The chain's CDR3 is CATSREDRDSKKQYF. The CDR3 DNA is TGTGCCACCAGCAGAGAGGACCGGGACAGTAAGAAACAGTACTTC.

The CDR3, as DNA: TGTGCCAGCAGGGACAGGACAGGAAATAATGAAAAACTGTTTTTT. Its protein is CASRDRTGNNEKLFF. This chain connects TRBV6-5 to TRBJ1-4, with TRBD1 matching 7 bases. J gave up 4 bases and V 6 bases, and 8 bases lay outside the gene matches. This CDR3 is 15 amino acids long. Germline-derived CDR1 and CDR2 are MNHEY and SVGAGI.

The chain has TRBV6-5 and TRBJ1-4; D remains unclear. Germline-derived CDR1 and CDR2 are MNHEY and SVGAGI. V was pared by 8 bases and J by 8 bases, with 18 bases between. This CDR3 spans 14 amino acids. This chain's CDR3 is CASSPSTLREKLFF. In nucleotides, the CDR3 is TGTGCCAGCTCCCCCTCCACCCTAAGGGAAAAACTGTTTTTT.